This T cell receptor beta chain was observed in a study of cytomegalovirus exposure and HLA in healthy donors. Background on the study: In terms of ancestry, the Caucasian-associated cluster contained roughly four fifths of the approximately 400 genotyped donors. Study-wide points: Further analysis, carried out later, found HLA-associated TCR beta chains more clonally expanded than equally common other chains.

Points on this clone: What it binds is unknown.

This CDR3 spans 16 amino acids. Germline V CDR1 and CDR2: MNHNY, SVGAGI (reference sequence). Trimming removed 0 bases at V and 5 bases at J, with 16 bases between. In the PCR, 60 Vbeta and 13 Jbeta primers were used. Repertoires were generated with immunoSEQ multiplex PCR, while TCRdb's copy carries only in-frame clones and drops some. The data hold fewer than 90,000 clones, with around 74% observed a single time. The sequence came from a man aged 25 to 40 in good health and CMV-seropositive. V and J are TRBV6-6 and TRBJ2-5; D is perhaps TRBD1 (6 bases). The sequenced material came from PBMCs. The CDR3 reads CASSYSKQGSGETQYF. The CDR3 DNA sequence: TGTGCCAGCAGTTACTCGAAACAGGGTTCCGGGGAGACCCAGTACTTC.